The 10 T cell receptor beta chains in this list originate from one sample, sequenced in a study of chemoradiotherapy in HPV16-positive cancers. Profiled with immunoSEQ multiplex PCR; TCRdb holds only in-frame clones, not every one. The data contain approximately 13,000 clones, under 85% of them singletons. The specimen was taken from a patient who underwent chemoradiotherapy. The source of these receptors is a human donor with HPV-associated anogenital cancer.

This clone was counted once. The rearrangement uses TRBV30 and TRBJ2-7; 9 bases align to TRBD2. Germline V CDR1 and CDR2: GTSNPN, SVGIG (reference sequence). This CDR3 region has 13 residues. V lost 5 bases, J lost 1 base, and 3 bases stayed unmatched. CDR3 sequence: CAWGTSLSYEQYF. Written as DNA, the CDR3 is TGTGCCTGGGGGACTAGCCTTTCCTACGAGCAGTACTTC.

The chain joins TRBV5-1 to TRBJ2-5; 8 nucleotides agree with TRBD1. Germline loops: CDR1 SGHRS, CDR2 YFSETQ. The CDR3 loop spans 15 amino acids. V lost 1 base and J lost 4; bases outside the gene matches: 6. CDR3 bases: TGCGCCAGCAGCTTGCTACCAACAGGGGGAGAGACCCAGTACTTC. It translates to CASSLLPTGGETQYF.

This chain's CDR3 is CASSPGQGREKLFF. CDR3 coding DNA: TGTGCCAGCTCACCAGGCCAGGGGAGGGAAAAACTGTTTTTT. The chain joins TRBV18 to TRBJ1-4, with D possibly matching TRBD1 (6 bases). The germline gives CDR1 KGHSH, CDR2 LQKENI. This CDR3 is 14 amino acids long. V shed 2 bases and J shed 8 bases, with 12 bases lying between them.

The V and J genes are TRBV12-5 and TRBJ2-4; D gene uncertain. Germline V gene lookup returns CDR1 LGHNT and CDR2 FRNRAP. The germline V and J ends were trimmed by 0 bases and 2 bases, with 8 bases remaining between them. There are 15 residues in the CDR3. CDR3 bases: TGTGCTAGTGGTTTGGTCGGTGGGTCCAAAAACATTCAGTACTTC. Translation gives CASGLVGGSKNIQYF.

Remarks on this clone: At the DNA level, this CDR3 is encoded by other sequences in the same sample as well. This chain joins TRBV2 and TRBJ2-7; TRBD2 matches at 10 bases. This CDR3 spans 16 amino acids. V lost 1 base to trimming and J lost 0 bases; unmatched junction nucleotides: 3. Germline V gene data show CDR1 as SNHLY and CDR2 as FYNNEI. CDR3 protein: CASSEGTSGFSYEQYF. The CDR3 DNA sequence: TGTGCCAGCAGTGAAGGGACTAGCGGATTCTCCTACGAGCAGTACTTC.

The rearrangement joins TRBV28 to TRBJ2-7; 8 bases line up with TRBD1. This CDR3 is 18 amino acids long. V trimming: 2 bases; J trimming: 3 bases; junction bases outside the gene matches: 15. The germline CDR1 and CDR2 sequences are MDHEN and SYDVKM. CDR3 sequence: CASSLALDRAGYHYEQYF. CDR3 DNA: TGTGCCAGCAGTTTAGCCCTGGACAGGGCCGGATATCACTACGAGCAGTACTTC.

The V call is TRBV19, the J call TRBJ2-4; TRBD2 agrees at 10 bases. The CDR3 extends over 15 amino acids. J gave up 7 bases and V 6 bases, and 9 bases lay outside the gene matches. CDR1 is LNHDA, CDR2 SQIVND, per germline (reference sequence). The CDR3 coding sequence is TGTGCCAGTAGCCTCTCTAGCGGGAGTTTGAACATTCAGTACTTC. Protein sequence: CASSLSSGSLNIQYF. Variable domain in full (rest from reference TRBV19 and TRBJ2-4): DGGITQSPKYLFRKEGQNVTLSCEQNLNHDAMYWYRQDPGQGLRLIYYSQIVNDFQKGDIAEGYSVSREKKESFPLTVTSAQKNPTAFYLCASSLSSGSLNIQYFGAGTRLSVL.

The chain couples TRBV5-4 to TRBJ2-3; the match to TRBD2 covers 11 bases. This CDR3 comprises 16 residues. Germline V gene lookup returns CDR1 SGHNT and CDR2 YYREEE (reference sequence). J was trimmed by 6 bases and V by 3 bases; bases with no gene match: 9. The CDR3 nucleotides read TGTGCCAGCAGCTATCCGGGACTAGCGGTCGCGGATACGCAGTATTTT. Its protein product is CASSYPGLAVADTQYF.

The chain combines TRBV18 with TRBJ2-1; D is ambiguous. The CDR3 loop spans 19 amino acids. In germline, CDR1 is KGHSH, CDR2 LQKENI. Trimming removed 3 bases from V and 0 bases from J, with 21 bases in between. The CDR3 spells CASSPPALSITLSYNEQFF. CDR3 bases: TGTGCCAGCTCACCGCCAGCCCTTTCAATCACTCTCTCCTACAATGAGCAGTTCTTC.

This clone has only a few counts. The rearrangement uses TRBV2 and TRBJ1-2, with a weak D call TRBD1 (5 bases). The CDR3 runs to 11 residues. V was clipped by 3 bases and J by 8 bases, with 7 bases between them. Germline V gene data show CDR1 as SNHLY and CDR2 as FYNNEI. The CDR3 is CASSDRQGYTF. The CDR3 DNA reads as TGTGCCAGCAGTGACCGACAGGGCTACACCTTC.